Given below is one T cell receptor beta chain in context. This CDR3 has 13 amino acids. V trimming: 6 bases; J trimming: 7 bases; junction bases outside the gene matches: 6. Germline loops: CDR1 SNHLY, CDR2 FYNNEI. This sample is drawn from a study of blood T cell repertoires in COVID-19. Study summary: Collection of acute and convalescent COVID-19 samples took place in the United States, Italy and Spain.

Produced via immunoSEQ multiplex PCR; TCRdb's table is partial and in-frame only. This table has 250,000 or so clones, about 90% appearing once. Sample: peripheral blood. This rearrangement joins TRBV2 to TRBJ2-5, with TRBD1 identical over 9 bases. This sequence was found in a man aged 60-69 years with acute or convalescent COVID-19. CDR3 nucleotides: TGTGCCAGCAGGGGGGGGACAGGGTGGACCCAGTACTTC. Residues: CASRGGTGWTQYF. Based on the CDR3 plus reference TRBV2 and TRBJ2-5, the full variable domain is EPEVTQTPSHQVTQMGQEVILRCVPISNHLYFYWYRQILGQKVEFLVSFYNNEISEKSEIFDDQFSVERPDGSNFTLKIRSTKLEDSAMYFCASRGGTGWTQYFGPGTRLLVL.